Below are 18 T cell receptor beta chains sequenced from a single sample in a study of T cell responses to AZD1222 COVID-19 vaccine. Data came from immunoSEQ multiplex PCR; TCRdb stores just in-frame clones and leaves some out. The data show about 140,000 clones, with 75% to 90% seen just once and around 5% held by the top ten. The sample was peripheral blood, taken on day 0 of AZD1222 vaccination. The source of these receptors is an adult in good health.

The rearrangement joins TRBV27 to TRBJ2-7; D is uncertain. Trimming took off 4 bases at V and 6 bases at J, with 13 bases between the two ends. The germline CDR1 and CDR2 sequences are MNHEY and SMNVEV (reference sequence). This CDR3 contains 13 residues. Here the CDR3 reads CASSWRGASEQYF. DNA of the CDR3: TGTGCCAGCAGTTGGAGAGGCGCGAGCGAGCAGTACTTC.

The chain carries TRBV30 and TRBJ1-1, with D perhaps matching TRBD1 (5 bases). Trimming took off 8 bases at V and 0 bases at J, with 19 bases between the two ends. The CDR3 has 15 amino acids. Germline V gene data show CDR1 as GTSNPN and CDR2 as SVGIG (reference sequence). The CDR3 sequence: CARGSGSSMNTEAFF. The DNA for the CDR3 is TGTGCCAGGGGCAGCGGCAGCAGCATGAACACTGAAGCTTTCTTT.

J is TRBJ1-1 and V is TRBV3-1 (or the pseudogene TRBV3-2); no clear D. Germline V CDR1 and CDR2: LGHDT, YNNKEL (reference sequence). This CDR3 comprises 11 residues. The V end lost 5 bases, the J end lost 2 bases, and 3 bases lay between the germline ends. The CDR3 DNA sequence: TGTGCCAGCAGCGTAAACACTGAAGCTTTCTTT. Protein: CASSVNTEAFF.

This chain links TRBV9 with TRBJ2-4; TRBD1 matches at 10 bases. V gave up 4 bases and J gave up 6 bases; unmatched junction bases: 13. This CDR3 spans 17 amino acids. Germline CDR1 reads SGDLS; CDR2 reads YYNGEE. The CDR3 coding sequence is TGTGCCAGCAGCTCCCGGGACAGGGGTTTTCGAGCAAACATTCAGTACTTC. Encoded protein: CASSSRDRGFRANIQYF. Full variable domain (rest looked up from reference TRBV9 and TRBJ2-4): DSGVTQTPKHLITATGQRVTLRCSPRSGDLSVYWYQQSLDQGLQFLIQYYNGEERAKGNILERFSAQQFPDLHSELNLSSLELGDSALYFCASSSRDRGFRANIQYFGAGTRLSVL.

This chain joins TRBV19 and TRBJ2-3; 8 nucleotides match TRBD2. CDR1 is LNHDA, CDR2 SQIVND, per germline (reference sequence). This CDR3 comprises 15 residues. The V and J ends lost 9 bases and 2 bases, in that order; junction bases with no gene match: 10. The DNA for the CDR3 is TGTGCCAGCCAAAACGAGCGGGGGCCCACAGATACGCAGTATTTT. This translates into CASQNERGPTDTQYF.

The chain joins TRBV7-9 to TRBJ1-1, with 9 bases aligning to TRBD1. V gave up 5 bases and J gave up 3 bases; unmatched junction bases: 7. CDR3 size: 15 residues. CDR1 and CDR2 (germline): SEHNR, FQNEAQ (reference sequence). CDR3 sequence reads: CASSRGQGLDTEAFF. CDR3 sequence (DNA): TGTGCCAGCAGCCGGGGACAGGGTCTGGACACTGAAGCTTTCTTT.

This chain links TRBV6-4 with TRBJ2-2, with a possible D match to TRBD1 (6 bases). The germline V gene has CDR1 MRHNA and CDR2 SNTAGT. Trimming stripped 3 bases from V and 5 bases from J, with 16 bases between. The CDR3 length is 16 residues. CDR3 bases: TGTGCCAGCAGTGAAGTGCCTTGGACAGTGACCGGGGAGCTGTTTTTT. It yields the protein CASSEVPWTVTGELFF.

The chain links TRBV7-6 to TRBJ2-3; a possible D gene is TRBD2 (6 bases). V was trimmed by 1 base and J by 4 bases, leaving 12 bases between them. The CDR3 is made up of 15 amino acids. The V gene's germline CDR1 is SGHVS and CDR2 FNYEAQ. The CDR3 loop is CASSLGGVGADTQYF. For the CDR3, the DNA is TGTGCCAGCAGCTTAGGCGGGGTAGGTGCAGATACGCAGTATTTT. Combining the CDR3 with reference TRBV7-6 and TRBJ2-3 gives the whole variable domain GAGVSQSPRYKVTKRGQDVALRCDPISGHVSLYWYRQALGQGPEFLTYFNYEAQQDKSGLPNDRFSAERPEGSISTLTIQRTEQRDSAMYRCASSLGGVGADTQYFGPGTRLTVL.

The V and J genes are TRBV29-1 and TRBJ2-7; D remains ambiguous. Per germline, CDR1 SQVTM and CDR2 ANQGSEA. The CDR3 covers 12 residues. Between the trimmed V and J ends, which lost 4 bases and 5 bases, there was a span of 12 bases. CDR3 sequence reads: CSVVHSVNEQYF. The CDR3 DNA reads TGCAGCGTTGTCCACAGCGTAAACGAGCAGTACTTC.

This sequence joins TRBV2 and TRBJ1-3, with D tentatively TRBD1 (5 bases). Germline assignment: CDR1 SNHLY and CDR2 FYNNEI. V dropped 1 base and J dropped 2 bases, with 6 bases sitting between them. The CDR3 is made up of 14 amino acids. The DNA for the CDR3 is TGTGCCAGCAGTGAAGAAGGGGCTGGAAACACCATATATTTT. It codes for CASSEEGAGNTIYF.

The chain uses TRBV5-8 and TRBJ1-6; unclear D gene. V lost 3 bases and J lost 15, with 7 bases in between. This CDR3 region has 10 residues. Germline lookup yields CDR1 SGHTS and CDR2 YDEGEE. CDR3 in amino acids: CASSWSGLHF. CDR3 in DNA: TGTGCCAGCAGCTGGAGTGGCCTCCACTTT. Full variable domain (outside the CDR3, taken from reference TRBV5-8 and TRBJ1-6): EAGVTQSPTHLIKTRGQQATLRCSPISGHTSVYWYQQALGLGLQFLLWYDEGEERNRGNFPPRFSGRQFPNYSSELNVNALELEDSALYLCASSWSGLHFGNGTRLTVT.

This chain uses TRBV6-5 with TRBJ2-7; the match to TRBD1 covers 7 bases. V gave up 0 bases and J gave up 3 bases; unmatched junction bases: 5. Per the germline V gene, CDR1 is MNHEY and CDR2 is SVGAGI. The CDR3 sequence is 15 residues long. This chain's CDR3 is CASSYSRAGGYEQYF. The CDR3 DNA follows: TGTGCCAGCAGTTACTCCCGGGCAGGGGGCTACGAGCAGTACTTC.

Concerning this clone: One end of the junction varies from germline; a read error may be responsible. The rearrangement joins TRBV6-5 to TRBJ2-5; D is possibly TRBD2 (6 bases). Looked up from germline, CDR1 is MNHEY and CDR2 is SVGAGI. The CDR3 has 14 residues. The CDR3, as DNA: TGTGCCAGCAGGAAGGGACTTACCCAACAGACCCAGTACTTC. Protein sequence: CASRKGLTQQTQYF.

This chain's CDR3 is CASSRDLSSGNTIYF. The CDR3 bases are TGTGCCAGTAGTAGGGACCTATCCTCTGGAAACACCATATATTTT. The chain recombines TRBV19 with TRBJ1-3; tentatively, D is TRBD1 (5 bases). From germline, CDR1 is LNHDA and CDR2 SQIVND (reference sequence). Trimming shortened V by 4 bases and J by 0 bases, and 10 bases separated the two germline ends. The CDR3 loop spans 15 amino acids. The variable domain in full, with the rest retrieved from reference TRBV19 and TRBJ1-3, is DGGITQSPKYLFRKEGQNVTLSCEQNLNHDAMYWYRQDPGQGLRLIYYSQIVNDFQKGDIAEGYSVSREKKESFPLTVTSAQKNPTAFYLCASSRDLSSGNTIYFGEGSWLTVV.

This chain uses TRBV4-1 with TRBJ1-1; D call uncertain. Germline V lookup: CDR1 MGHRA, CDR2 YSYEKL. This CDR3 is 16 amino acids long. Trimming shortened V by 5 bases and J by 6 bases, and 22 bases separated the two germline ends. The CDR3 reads CASSRPPRRTRAEAFF. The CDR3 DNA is TGCGCCAGCAGCAGACCCCCCCGAAGGACGCGGGCTGAAGCTTTCTTT.

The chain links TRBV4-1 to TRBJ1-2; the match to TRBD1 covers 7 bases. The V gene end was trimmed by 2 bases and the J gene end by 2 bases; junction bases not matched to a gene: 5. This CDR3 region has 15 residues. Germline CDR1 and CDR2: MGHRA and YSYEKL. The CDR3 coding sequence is TGCGCCAGCAGCCAAACCCAGACAGGGAACTATGGCTACACCTTC. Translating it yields CASSQTQTGNYGYTF.

CDR3 coding DNA: TGTGCCAGCTCCTCGTTCACTGAAGCTTTCTTT. This translates into CASSSFTEAFF. This chain connects TRBV25-1 to TRBJ1-1; D gene uncertain. The CDR3 sequence is 11 residues long. Germline values: CDR1 MGHDK, CDR2 SYGVNS. V was shortened by 8 bases and J by 4 bases, with 8 bases between the two germline ends.

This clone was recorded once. The CDR3 region has the DNA TGTGCCAGCAACGCGGCAGGGGGCACTGAAGCTTTCTTT. It codes for CASNAAGGTEAFF. J is TRBJ1-1 and V is TRBV12-3 or TRBV12-4; 7 bases align to TRBD1. This CDR3 comprises 13 residues. V lost 7 bases, J lost 4 bases, and 6 bases stayed unmatched.